One sample yielded the 5 T cell receptor beta chains listed below, sequenced in a study of T cell responses to AZD1222 COVID-19 vaccine. Profiling relied on immunoSEQ multiplex PCR, and the TCRdb table lists in-frame clones only, not all of them. The repertoire holds 150,000 to 200,000 clones, with more than 85% as singletons. The sample in question was peripheral blood, obtained on day 0 of AZD1222 vaccination. These TCRs come from an adult in good health.

V usage is TRBV7-9 and J usage is TRBJ1-2; 9 nucleotides line up with TRBD1. The ends lost 6 bases at V and 7 bases at J; junction bases unmatched: 9. Germline loops: CDR1 SEHNR, CDR2 FQNEAQ (reference sequence). This CDR3 comprises 14 residues. The CDR3 sequence is CASRHWTGVTGYTF. The DNA for the CDR3 is TGTGCCAGCAGACACTGGACAGGGGTTACTGGCTACACCTTC.

The chain uses TRBV12-2 and TRBJ1-1; the table calls TRBD1, which could not be checked here. TRBV12-2 is flagged as a pseudogene. This CDR3 spans 16 amino acids. The CDR3 nucleotides read TGTGCAAGTCAGGGCACCGATGACAGGATGAACACTGAAGCTTTCTTT. Amino acids: CASQGTDDRMNTEAFF.

The rearrangement uses TRBV9 and TRBJ2-7; D assignment may be TRBD1 or TRBD2 (5 bases each). There are 13 residues in the CDR3. Germline assignment: CDR1 SGDLS and CDR2 YYNGEE. V was trimmed by 7 bases and J by 7 bases, leaving 18 bases between them. CDR3 nucleotide sequence: TGTGCCAGCGCCGGGACGGAACTGGGGGAGCAGTACTTC. Amino acids: CASAGTELGEQYF.

The gene calls are TRBV3-1 (or the pseudogene TRBV3-2) and TRBJ2-7, with D perhaps matching TRBD1 or TRBD2 (5 bases each). There are 15 residues in the CDR3. CDR1 and CDR2 from the germline V gene are LGHDT and YNNKEL (reference sequence). V was trimmed by 4 bases and J by 0 bases, leaving 13 bases between them. The CDR3 is CASSRWVGPSYEQYF. CDR3 in DNA: TGTGCCAGCAGCCGCTGGGTGGGACCCTCCTACGAGCAGTACTTC.

The genes are TRBV19 and TRBJ2-1; 8 nucleotides align to TRBD1. There are 13 residues in the CDR3. Germline trimming cut 6 bases from V and 5 bases from J; bases unmatched to any gene: 3. From germline, CDR1 is LNHDA and CDR2 SQIVND (reference sequence). DNA of the CDR3: TGTGCCAGTAGGGGACAGGTTAACAATGAGCAGTTCTTC. This gives the protein CASRGQVNNEQFF.